This entry concerns a single T cell receptor beta chain. Profiling relied on immunoSEQ multiplex PCR, and the TCRdb table lists in-frame clones only, not all of them. Of approximately 250,000 clones in the sample, over 80% were seen once. This sample is part of a study of blood T cell repertoires in COVID-19. This CDR3 comprises 15 residues. V dropped 5 bases and J dropped 13; count of bases not matched to a gene: 14. Germline V CDR1 and CDR2: MDHEN, SYDVKM. Sequenced input: peripheral blood. The V and J genes are TRBV28 and TRBJ1-6; 7 bases map to TRBD1. The sequence was collected from a woman in her 70s with COVID-19, enrolled during active disease. The CDR3 is CASSPIGTGGGPLHF. DNA for the CDR3: TGTGCCAGCAGTCCCATAGGGACTGGAGGGGGCCCCCTCCACTTT.